This T cell receptor beta chain originates from a study of blood T cell repertoires in COVID-19. Turning to the study itself: Donors in the United States, Italy and Spain gave samples during acute or convalescent COVID-19. From T cells, B-cell-depleted T cells, or PBMCs came the material, which was cDNA or gDNA.

In the original processing: Reference gene primers were amplified, and this amplification served to estimate nucleated cell counts. The repertoire was sequenced with immunoSEQ multiplex PCR; TCRdb's copy has only in-frame clones and lacks some. V, J and clone size were drawn from that table, and D and trimming were deduced from the DNA. The repertoire holds approximately 58,000 clones, with about 85% as singletons. This CDR3 contains 13 residues. V shed 4 bases and J shed 10 bases, with 14 bases lying between them. Germline V gene data show CDR1 as KGHSY and CDR2 as FQNENV. This clone was recorded only once.

This clonotype was sampled from a man aged 40-49 years with active COVID-19. Sequenced material: peripheral blood. J is TRBJ2-1 and V is TRBV16, with a weak D call TRBD2 (6 bases). CDR3 amino acids: CASSPTLADEQFF. The CDR3 nucleotides are TGTGCCAGCAGCCCCACTTTAGCGGACGAGCAGTTCTTC.